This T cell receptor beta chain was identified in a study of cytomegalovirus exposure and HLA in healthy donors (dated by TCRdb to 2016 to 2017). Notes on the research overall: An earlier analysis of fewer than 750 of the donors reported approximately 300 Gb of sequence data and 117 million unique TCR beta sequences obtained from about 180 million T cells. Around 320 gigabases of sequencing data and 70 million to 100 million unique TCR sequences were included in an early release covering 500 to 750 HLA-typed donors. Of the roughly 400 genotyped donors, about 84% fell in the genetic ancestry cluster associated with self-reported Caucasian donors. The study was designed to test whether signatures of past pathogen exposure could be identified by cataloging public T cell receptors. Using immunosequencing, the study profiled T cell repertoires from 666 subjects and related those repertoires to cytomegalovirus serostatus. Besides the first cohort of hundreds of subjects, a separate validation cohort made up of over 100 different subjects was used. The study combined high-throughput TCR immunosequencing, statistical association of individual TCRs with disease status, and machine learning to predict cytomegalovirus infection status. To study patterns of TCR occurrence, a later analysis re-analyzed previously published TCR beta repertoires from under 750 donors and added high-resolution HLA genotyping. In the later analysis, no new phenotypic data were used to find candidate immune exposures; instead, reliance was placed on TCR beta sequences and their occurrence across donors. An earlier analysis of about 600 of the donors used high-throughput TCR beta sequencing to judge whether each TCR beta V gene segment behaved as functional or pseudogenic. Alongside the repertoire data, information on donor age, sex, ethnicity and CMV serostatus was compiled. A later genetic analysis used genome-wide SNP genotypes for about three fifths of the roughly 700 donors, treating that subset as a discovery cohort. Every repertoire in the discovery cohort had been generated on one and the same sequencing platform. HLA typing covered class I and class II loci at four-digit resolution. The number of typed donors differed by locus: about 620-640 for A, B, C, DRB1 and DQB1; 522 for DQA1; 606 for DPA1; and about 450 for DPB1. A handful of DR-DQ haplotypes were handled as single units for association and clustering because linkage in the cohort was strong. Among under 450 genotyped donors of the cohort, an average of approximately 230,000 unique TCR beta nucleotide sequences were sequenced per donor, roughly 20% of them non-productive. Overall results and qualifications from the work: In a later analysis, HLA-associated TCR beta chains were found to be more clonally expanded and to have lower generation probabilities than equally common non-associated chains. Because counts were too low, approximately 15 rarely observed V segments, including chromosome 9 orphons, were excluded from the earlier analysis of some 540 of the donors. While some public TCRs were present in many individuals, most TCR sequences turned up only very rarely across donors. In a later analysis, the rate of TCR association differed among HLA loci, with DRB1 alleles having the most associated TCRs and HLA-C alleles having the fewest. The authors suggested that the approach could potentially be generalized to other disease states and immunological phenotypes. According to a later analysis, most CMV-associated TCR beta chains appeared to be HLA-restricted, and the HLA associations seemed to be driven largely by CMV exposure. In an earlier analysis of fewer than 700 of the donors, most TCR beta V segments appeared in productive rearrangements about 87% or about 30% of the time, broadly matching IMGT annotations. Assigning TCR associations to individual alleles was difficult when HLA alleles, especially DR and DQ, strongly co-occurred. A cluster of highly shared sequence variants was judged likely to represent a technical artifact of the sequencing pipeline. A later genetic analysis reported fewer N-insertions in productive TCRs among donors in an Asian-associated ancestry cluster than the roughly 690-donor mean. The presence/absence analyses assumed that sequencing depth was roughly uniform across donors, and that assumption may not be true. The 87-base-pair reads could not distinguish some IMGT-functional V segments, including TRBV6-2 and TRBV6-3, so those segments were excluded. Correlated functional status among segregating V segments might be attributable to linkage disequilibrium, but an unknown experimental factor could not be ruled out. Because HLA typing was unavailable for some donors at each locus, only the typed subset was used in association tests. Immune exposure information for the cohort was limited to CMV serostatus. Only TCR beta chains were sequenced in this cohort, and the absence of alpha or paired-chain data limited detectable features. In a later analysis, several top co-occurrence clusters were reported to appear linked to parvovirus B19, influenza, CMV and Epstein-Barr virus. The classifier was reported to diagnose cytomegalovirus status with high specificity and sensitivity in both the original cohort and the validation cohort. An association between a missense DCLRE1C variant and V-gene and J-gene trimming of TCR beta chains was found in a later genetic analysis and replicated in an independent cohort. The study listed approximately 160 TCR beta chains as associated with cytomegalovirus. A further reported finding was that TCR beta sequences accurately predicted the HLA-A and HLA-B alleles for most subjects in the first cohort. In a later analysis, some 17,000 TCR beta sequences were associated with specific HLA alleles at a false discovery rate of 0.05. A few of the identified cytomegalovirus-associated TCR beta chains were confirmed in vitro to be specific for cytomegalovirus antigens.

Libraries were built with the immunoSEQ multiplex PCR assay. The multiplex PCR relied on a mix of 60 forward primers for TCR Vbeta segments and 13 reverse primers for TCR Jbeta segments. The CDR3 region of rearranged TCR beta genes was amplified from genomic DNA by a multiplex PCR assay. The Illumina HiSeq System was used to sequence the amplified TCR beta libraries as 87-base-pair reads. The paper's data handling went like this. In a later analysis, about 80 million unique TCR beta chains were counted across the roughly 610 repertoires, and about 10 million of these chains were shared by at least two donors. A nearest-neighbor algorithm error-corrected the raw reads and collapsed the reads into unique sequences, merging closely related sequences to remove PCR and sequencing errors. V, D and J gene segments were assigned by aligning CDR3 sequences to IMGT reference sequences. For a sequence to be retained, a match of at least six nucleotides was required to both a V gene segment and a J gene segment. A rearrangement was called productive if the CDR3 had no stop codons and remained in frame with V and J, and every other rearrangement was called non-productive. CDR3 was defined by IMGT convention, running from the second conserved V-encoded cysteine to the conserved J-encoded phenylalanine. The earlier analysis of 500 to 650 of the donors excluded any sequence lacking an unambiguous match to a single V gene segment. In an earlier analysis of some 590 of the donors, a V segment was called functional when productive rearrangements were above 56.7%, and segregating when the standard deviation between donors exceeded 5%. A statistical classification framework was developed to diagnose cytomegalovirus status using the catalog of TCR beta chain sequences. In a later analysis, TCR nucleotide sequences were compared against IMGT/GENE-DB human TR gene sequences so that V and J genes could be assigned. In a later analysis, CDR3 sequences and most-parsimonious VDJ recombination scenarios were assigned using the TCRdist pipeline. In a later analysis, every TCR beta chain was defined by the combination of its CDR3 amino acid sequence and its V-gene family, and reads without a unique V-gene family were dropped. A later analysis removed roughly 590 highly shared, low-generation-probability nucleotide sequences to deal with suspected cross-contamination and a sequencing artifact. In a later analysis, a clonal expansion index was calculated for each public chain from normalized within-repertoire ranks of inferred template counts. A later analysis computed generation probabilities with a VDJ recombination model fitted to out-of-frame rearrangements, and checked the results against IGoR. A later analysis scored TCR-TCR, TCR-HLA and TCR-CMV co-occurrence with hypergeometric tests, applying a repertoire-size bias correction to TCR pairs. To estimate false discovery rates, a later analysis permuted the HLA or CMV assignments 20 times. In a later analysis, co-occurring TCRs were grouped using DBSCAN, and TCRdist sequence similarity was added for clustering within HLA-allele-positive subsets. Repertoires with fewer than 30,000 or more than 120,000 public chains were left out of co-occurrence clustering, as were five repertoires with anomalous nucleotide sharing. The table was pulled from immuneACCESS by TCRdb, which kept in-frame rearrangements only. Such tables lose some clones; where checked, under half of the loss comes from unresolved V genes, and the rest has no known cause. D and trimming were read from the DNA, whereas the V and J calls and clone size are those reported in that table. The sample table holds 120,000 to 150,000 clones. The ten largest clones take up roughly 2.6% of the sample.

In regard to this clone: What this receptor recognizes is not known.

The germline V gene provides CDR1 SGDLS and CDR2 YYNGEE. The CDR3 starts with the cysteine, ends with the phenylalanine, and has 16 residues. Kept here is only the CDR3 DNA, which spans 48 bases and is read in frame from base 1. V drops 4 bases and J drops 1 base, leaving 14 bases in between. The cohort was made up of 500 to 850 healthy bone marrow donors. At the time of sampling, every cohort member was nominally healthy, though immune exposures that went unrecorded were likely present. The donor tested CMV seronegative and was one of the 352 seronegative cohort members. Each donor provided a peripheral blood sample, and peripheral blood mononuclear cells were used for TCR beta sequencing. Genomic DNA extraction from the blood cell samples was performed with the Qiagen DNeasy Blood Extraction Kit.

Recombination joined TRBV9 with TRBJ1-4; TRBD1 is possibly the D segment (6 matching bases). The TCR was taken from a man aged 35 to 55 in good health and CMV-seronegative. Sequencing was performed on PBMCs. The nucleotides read TGTGCCAGCAGCTCCCGGACAGTTCTAACTAATGAAAAACTGTTTTTT. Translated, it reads CASSSRTVLTNEKLFF.